A single sample gave rise to the 22 T cell receptor beta chains below, sequenced in a study of early stage breast cancer tumors. The data were produced by immunoSEQ multiplex PCR, yet TCRdb's version contains in-frame clones alone and is incomplete. Counted here are tens of thousands of clones, approximately 74% occurring once; the ten biggest clones make up about 7%. Specimen: blood. These receptors all come from a person between 55 and 70 years old with breast cancer.

In this sample, this clone turned up once. V usage is TRBV6-6 and J usage is TRBJ2-2, with D tentatively TRBD1 or TRBD2 (5 bases each). Germline CDR1 reads MNHNY; CDR2 reads SVGAGI (reference sequence). Deletions cut 9 bases from V and 0 bases from J, with 14 bases between. The CDR3 has 15 residues. In DNA, the CDR3 is TGTGCCAGTCGGGGCTATTCCGCGAACACCGGGGAGCTGTTTTTT. Its translation: CASRGYSANTGELFF.

This clone was seen a few times. The rearrangement links TRBV27 to TRBJ1-5; D remains ambiguous. V was clipped by 5 bases and J by 4 bases, with 12 bases between them. Germline assignment: CDR1 MNHEY and CDR2 SMNVEV (reference sequence). This CDR3 has 14 amino acids. The CDR3, as DNA: TGTGCCAGCAGTCCCTCAAGACAAAATCAGCCCCAGCATTTT. Protein sequence: CASSPSRQNQPQHF.

The chain joins TRBV28 to TRBJ1-1; 7 bases are a match to TRBD1. CDR1 is MDHEN and CDR2 is SYDVKM in the germline V gene. V gave up 2 bases and J gave up 3 bases; unmatched junction bases: 6. The CDR3 covers 15 residues. Here the CDR3 reads CASSLPDRRDTEAFF. CDR3 coding DNA: TGTGCCAGCAGTTTACCGGACAGGAGAGACACTGAAGCTTTCTTT.

This chain uses TRBV27 with TRBJ2-7; 10 nucleotides align to TRBD1. There are 14 residues in the CDR3. CDR1 is MNHEY and CDR2 is SMNVEV in the germline V gene (reference sequence). Trimming at V came to 3 bases and at J to 5 bases, leaving 4 bases not matched to a gene. DNA of the CDR3: TGTGCCAGCAGTTTGGACAGGGGGAGGAACGAGCAGTACTTC. Its translation: CASSLDRGRNEQYF.

V and J are TRBV5-7 and TRBJ2-5, with a weak D call TRBD1 (8 bases). TRBV5-7 is an ORF, with its function uncertain. The V gene lost 4 bases and the J gene lost 5 bases, with 30 bases spanning the gap. The CDR3 contains 19 residues. The CDR3 is CASSLIPPHTQGGQETQYF. In DNA, the CDR3 is TGTGCCAGCAGCCTAATACCCCCCCACACACAGGGGGGGCAGGAGACCCAGTACTTC.

The J gene is TRBJ1-5, the V gene TRBV5-1, with unresolved D. CDR1 and CDR2 (germline): SGHRS, YFSETQ. V gave up 0 bases and J gave up 0 bases, with 7 bases separating them. The CDR3 extends over 15 amino acids. This CDR3 is CASSLAGFSNQPQHF. CDR3 nucleotides: TGCGCCAGCAGCTTGGCCGGTTTTAGCAATCAGCCCCAGCATTTT. Based on the CDR3 plus reference TRBV5-1 and TRBJ1-5, the full variable domain is KAGVTQTPRYLIKTRGQQVTLSCSPISGHRSVSWYQQTPGQGLQFLFEYFSETQRNKGNFPGRFSGRQFSNSRSEMNVSTLELGDSALYLCASSLAGFSNQPQHFGDGTRLSIL.

This chain links TRBV11-3 with TRBJ2-6; possibly TRBD1 or TRBD2 for D (5 bases each). V lost 1 base, J lost 1 base, and 5 bases lay in between. CDR1 is SGHNT, CDR2 YENEEA, per germline. This CDR3 has 15 residues. The CDR3 sequence: CASSLGGSGANVLTF. CDR3 coding DNA: TGTGCCAGCAGCTTAGGGGGGTCTGGGGCCAACGTCCTGACTTTC.

CDR3: CASRKTGEGFF. In DNA, the CDR3 is TGTGCCAGTAGGAAGACAGGGGAGGGTTTCTTT. V and J are TRBV19 and TRBJ1-1; TRBD1 aligns across 8 bases. This CDR3 spans 11 amino acids. CDR1 is LNHDA and CDR2 is SQIVND in the germline V gene (reference sequence). The J segment lost 13 bases and the V segment lost 6 bases, leaving 7 bases of the junction unmatched.

The V call is TRBV5-4, the J call TRBJ2-1; D remains unclear. V was clipped by 0 bases and J by 1 base, with 8 bases between them. The length of the CDR3 is 15 residues. CDR1 and CDR2 (germline): SGHNT, YYREEE (reference sequence). The CDR3 nucleotides read TGTGCCAGCAGCTTGGACGGTGGGTCCTACAATGAGCAGTTCTTC. Its protein is CASSLDGGSYNEQFF.

CDR3 residues: CASSSGGTDTQYF. The DNA of the CDR3 is TGCGCCAGCAGCTCCGGGGGCACAGATACGCAGTATTTT. The chain uses TRBV5-1 and TRBJ2-3, with a weak D call TRBD2 (5 bases). CDR3 length: 13 amino acids. The V gene's germline CDR1 is SGHRS and CDR2 YFSETQ. V gave up 3 bases and J gave up 1 base, with 6 bases separating them.

The chain recombines TRBV4-1 with TRBJ1-1; D possibly corresponds to TRBD1 (5 bases). This CDR3 is 15 amino acids long. The germline V and J ends were trimmed by 2 bases and 1 base, with 11 bases remaining between them. CDR1 is MGHRA and CDR2 is YSYEKL in the germline V gene. In DNA, the CDR3 is TGCGCCAGCAGCCAAACCGGGACGGCGAACACTGAAGCTTTCTTT. It yields the protein CASSQTGTANTEAFF.

This clone ranks as medium-sized. The chain combines TRBV15 with TRBJ2-1; 14 nucleotides match TRBD2. V was pared by 0 bases and J by 7 bases, with 5 bases of the junction left unmatched. This CDR3 has 17 residues. The germline gives CDR1 LNHNV, CDR2 YYDKDF (reference sequence). The CDR3 here is CATSRDRLAGGLNEQFF. CDR3 in DNA: TGTGCCACCAGCAGAGACAGACTAGCGGGGGGGCTTAATGAGCAGTTCTTC.

The genes are TRBV5-1 and TRBJ2-5; 14 bases match TRBD2. CDR3 length: 15 amino acids. The J segment lost 5 bases and the V segment lost 9 bases, leaving 9 bases of the junction unmatched. The germline V gene encodes CDR1 SGHRS and CDR2 YFSETQ. The CDR3 loop reads CATSPGTSGSETQYF. The CDR3 DNA follows: TGCGCCACCTCCCCCGGGACTAGCGGGAGCGAGACCCAGTACTTC. Drawing the rest from reference TRBV5-1 and TRBJ2-5, the complete variable domain is KAGVTQTPRYLIKTRGQQVTLSCSPISGHRSVSWYQQTPGQGLQFLFEYFSETQRNKGNFPGRFSGRQFSNSRSEMNVSTLELGDSALYLCATSPGTSGSETQYFGPGTRLLVL.

CDR3 bases: TGTGCCAGCAGTTGGACGAACACTGAAGCTTTCTTT. This encodes CASSWTNTEAFF. The V call is TRBV6-1, the J call TRBJ1-1, with no clear D. This CDR3 comprises 12 residues. The germline CDR1 and CDR2 sequences are MNHNS and SASEGT. V dropped 5 bases and J dropped 1 base, with 5 bases sitting between them.

The chain has TRBV2 and TRBJ2-1; tentative D call: TRBD2 (6 bases). Germline V CDR1 and CDR2: SNHLY, FYNNEI. The length of the CDR3 is 12 residues. The V gene lost 6 bases and the J gene lost 6 bases, with 9 bases spanning the gap. CDR3: CASRGGGNEQFF. The DNA for the CDR3 is TGTGCCAGCAGGGGGGGAGGCAATGAGCAGTTCTTC.

The J gene is TRBJ1-1, the V gene TRBV6-6, with D possibly being TRBD1 (5 bases). The CDR3 has 14 amino acids. Germline loops: CDR1 MNHNY, CDR2 SVGAGI (reference sequence). The V end was cut by 0 bases, the J end by 3 bases, with 8 bases between. CDR3 sequence reads: CASSYSGGDTEAFF. CDR3 nucleotide sequence: TGTGCCAGCAGTTACTCCGGAGGGGACACTGAAGCTTTCTTT.

The CDR3 sequence: CAISGGANQPQHF. The CDR3 DNA reads TGTGCCATCTCAGGGGGGGCCAATCAGCCCCAGCATTTT. The J gene is TRBJ1-5, the V gene TRBV10-3; TRBD1 aligns across 7 bases. The V and J ends lost 8 bases and 3 bases, in that order; junction bases with no gene match: 4. This CDR3 is built from 13 residues. Per germline, CDR1 ENHRY and CDR2 SYGVKD.

This chain uses TRBV4-2 with TRBJ2-1; 10 nucleotides match TRBD2. Unmatched junction bases numbered 6, after V lost 1 base and J lost 9 bases. The CDR3 length is 15 residues. Germline lookup yields CDR1 LGHNA and CDR2 YNFKEQ. This CDR3 reads CASSQAYSGRGEQFF. CDR3 nucleotides: TGTGCCAGCAGCCAAGCGTACAGCGGGAGGGGTGAGCAGTTCTTC.

The chain employs TRBV5-4 and TRBJ1-2; TRBD1 might be the D (5 bases). The CDR3 is 14 amino acids. The V and J ends lost 0 bases and 1 base respectively, with 7 bases between them. Germline-derived CDR1 and CDR2 are SGHNT and YYREEE (reference sequence). CDR3 in amino acids: CASSLGRVNYGYTF. In DNA, the CDR3 is TGTGCCAGCAGCTTGGGCAGGGTTAACTATGGCTACACCTTC.

Turning to this clone: Other DNA sequences within the sample encode an identical CDR3. The J gene is TRBJ2-7, the V gene TRBV7-9; tentative D call: TRBD1 (5 bases). The CDR3 spans 15 residues. Per the germline V gene, CDR1 is SEHNR and CDR2 is FQNEAQ (reference sequence). The germline V and J ends were trimmed by 1 base and 3 bases, with 13 bases remaining between them. The CDR3 nucleotides are TGTGCCAGCAGCTTAGTAGTGGGGCGCTACTACGAGCAGTACTTC. Amino acid sequence: CASSLVVGRYYEQYF.

The genes are TRBV18 and TRBJ2-2; no firm D call. The CDR3 extends over 14 amino acids. Trimming pared 2 bases from V and 4 bases from J, leaving 8 bases between. Germline CDR1 reads KGHSH; CDR2 reads LQKENI. In DNA, the CDR3 is TGTGCCAGCTCACCATGGAAGTCCACCGGGGAGCTGTTTTTT. As protein: CASSPWKSTGELFF. Combining the CDR3 with reference TRBV18 and TRBJ2-2 gives the whole variable domain NAGVMQNPRHLVRRRGQEARLRCSPMKGHSHVYWYRQLPEEGLKFMVYLQKENIIDESGMPKERFSAEFPKEGPSILRIQQVVRGDSAAYFCASSPWKSTGELFFGEGSRLTVL.

The chain carries TRBV9 and TRBJ2-5; 14 bases match TRBD2. The germline CDR1 and CDR2 sequences are SGDLS and YYNGEE. V shed 3 bases, J shed 4 bases, and the junction held 8 bases outside the gene matches. This CDR3 is 17 amino acids long. CDR3 in amino acids: CASSGGLAGVGGETQYF. The CDR3 region has the DNA TGTGCCAGCAGCGGGGGACTAGCGGGAGTGGGTGGAGAGACCCAGTACTTC. Complete variable domain (other parts from reference TRBV9 and TRBJ2-5): DSGVTQTPKHLITATGQRVTLRCSPRSGDLSVYWYQQSLDQGLQFLIQYYNGEERAKGNILERFSAQQFPDLHSELNLSSLELGDSALYFCASSGGLAGVGGETQYFGPGTRLLVL.